Below are 8 T cell receptor beta chains sequenced from a single sample in a study of blood T cell repertoires in COVID-19. Sequencing used immunoSEQ multiplex PCR; TCRdb keeps in-frame clones, though not all of them. The table shows approximately 100,000 clones, with 76% occurring only once. The sequenced sample consisted of peripheral blood. The receptor source for this set is an elderly man with COVID-19, enrolled during active disease.

J is TRBJ2-7 and V is TRBV19; 10 bases match TRBD1. The CDR3 spans 16 residues. The germline V gene encodes CDR1 LNHDA and CDR2 SQIVND (reference sequence). V lost 5 bases to trimming and J lost 5 bases; unmatched junction nucleotides: 12. CDR3 nucleotide sequence: TGTGCCAGTAGTGTGTACCCGGGACAGGGGAACCACGAGCAGTACTTC. Translation: CASSVYPGQGNHEQYF. The entire variable domain, with the rest obtained from reference TRBV19 and TRBJ2-7, is as follows: DGGITQSPKYLFRKEGQNVTLSCEQNLNHDAMYWYRQDPGQGLRLIYYSQIVNDFQKGDIAEGYSVSREKKESFPLTVTSAQKNPTAFYLCASSVYPGQGNHEQYFGPGTRLTVT.

The chain is built from TRBV28 and TRBJ2-2; TRBD2 matches 9 bases. This CDR3 is 17 amino acids long. V trimming: 3 bases; J trimming: 5 bases; junction bases outside the gene matches: 10. Germline V CDR1 and CDR2: MDHEN, SYDVKM. The CDR3 DNA sequence: TGTGCCAGCAGTTTTGTCTCTAGCGGGGAAGTAACCGGGGAGCTGTTTTTT. It is translated as CASSFVSSGEVTGELFF. Full variable domain (rest looked up from reference TRBV28 and TRBJ2-2): DVKVTQSSRYLVKRTGEKVFLECVQDMDHENMFWYRQDPGLGLRLIYFSYDVKMKEKGDIPEGYSVSREKKERFSLILESASTNQTSMYLCASSFVSSGEVTGELFFGEGSRLTVL.

The chain is built from TRBV7-8 and TRBJ2-7; 7 nucleotides line up with TRBD1. The J segment lost 4 bases and the V segment lost 4 bases, leaving 4 bases of the junction unmatched. CDR1 is SGHVS, CDR2 FQNEAQ, per germline. CDR3 length: 13 amino acids. In DNA, the CDR3 is TGTGCCAGCAGCTCGGGACAGAATTACGAGCAGTACTTC. As protein: CASSSGQNYEQYF.

The CDR3: CASSQEGLASYNEQFF. The CDR3, as DNA: TGTGCCAGCAGCCAAGAGGGTCTAGCCTCCTACAATGAGCAGTTCTTC. V and J are TRBV3-1 (or the pseudogene TRBV3-2) and TRBJ2-1; tentative D call: TRBD2 (5 bases). There are 16 residues in the CDR3. Germline V CDR1 and CDR2: LGHDT, YNNKEL (reference sequence). Trimming cost V 0 bases and J 0 bases, with 9 bases left between them.

The CDR3 is CASGTSGAGELFF. The DNA of the CDR3 is TGTGCCAGCGGGACTAGCGGGGCCGGGGAGCTGTTTTTT. The chain is built from TRBV10-3 and TRBJ2-2; 13 bases map to TRBD2. Germline assignment: CDR1 ENHRY and CDR2 SYGVKD. CDR3 size: 13 residues. V lost 10 bases, J lost 6 bases, and 2 bases stayed unmatched.

The genes are TRBV27 and TRBJ1-5; 7 nucleotides align to TRBD1. This CDR3 has 16 residues. J gave up 2 bases and V 5 bases, and 9 bases lay outside the gene matches. Germline V CDR1 and CDR2: MNHEY, SMNVEV (reference sequence). The chain's CDR3 is CASSPKGAKGNQPQHF. CDR3 nucleotide sequence: TGTGCCAGCAGTCCCAAGGGGGCGAAGGGCAATCAGCCCCAGCATTTT.

This CDR3 is CASSQVQTEQFF. The CDR3 DNA sequence: TGTGCCAGCAGCCAAGTTCAGACAGAGCAGTTCTTC. The chain uses TRBV3-1 (or the pseudogene TRBV3-2) and TRBJ2-1, with D unresolved. CDR1 is LGHDT and CDR2 is YNNKEL in the germline V gene (reference sequence). V lost 1 base, J lost 10 bases, and 8 bases lay in between. This CDR3 contains 12 residues.

This sequence joins TRBV15 and TRBJ2-5; no clear D gene. Germline CDR1 reads LNHNV; CDR2 reads YYDKDF (reference sequence). V shed 8 bases and J shed 4 bases, with 14 bases lying between them. The CDR3 sequence is 13 residues long. DNA for the CDR3: TGTGCCACCGCCCATCCGAGTGGAGAGACCCAGTACTTC. Translation gives CATAHPSGETQYF.